Listed below are T cell receptor beta chains from one sample, sequenced in a study of response to subunit inactivated influenza vaccine. TCRdb used MiXCR to reprocess the RT-PCR reads, holding one entry per CDR3 protein. The data contain some 600,000 distinct CDR3 sequences, around 13% of them singletons. This sample comprised PBMCs from blood, obtained 14 days before vaccination. The receptors stem from a man aged 50-59 years who received an inactivated influenza vaccine. CDR3s leave out the opening cysteine and the closing phenylalanine or tryptophan. Fields, in order: J gene, D gene, CDR3 length, V gene, CDR3 protein. A D gene is named only where the DNA matches it firmly.

J gene: TRBJ2-5
D gene: -
CDR3 length: 12
V gene: TRBV5-1
CDR3 protein: ASSPGNREETQY

J gene: TRBJ2-3
D gene: -
CDR3 length: 12
V gene: TRBV10-3
CDR3 protein: AISEDQTTDTQY

J gene: TRBJ2-1
D gene: TRBD1
CDR3 length: 10
V gene: TRBV29-1
CDR3 protein: SVEVQGGAQF

J gene: TRBJ2-7
D gene: -
CDR3 length: 12
V gene: TRBV3-1
CDR3 protein: ASSPQGVSYEQY

J gene: TRBJ2-1
D gene: -
CDR3 length: 15
V gene: TRBV4-2
CDR3 protein: ASSQDPVARGGHEQF

J gene: TRBJ2-7
D gene: -
CDR3 length: 12
V gene: TRBV28
CDR3 protein: ASSLSTYSYEQY

J gene: TRBJ2-7
D gene: -
CDR3 length: 11
V gene: TRBV6-2/TRBV6-3
CDR3 protein: ASTRHGVYEQY

J gene: TRBJ2-3
D gene: -
CDR3 length: 12
V gene: TRBV28
CDR3 protein: ASSPSGGTDTQY

J gene: TRBJ2-2
D gene: -
CDR3 length: 13
V gene: TRBV6-1
CDR3 protein: ASSVGSLNTGELF

J gene: TRBJ1-5
D gene: -
CDR3 length: 13
V gene: TRBV24-1
CDR3 protein: ATSDVGSGNQPQH

J gene: TRBJ2-1
D gene: TRBD2
CDR3 length: 13
V gene: TRBV29-1
CDR3 protein: SVEGLAGGGGEQF

J gene: TRBJ1-6
D gene: TRBD1
CDR3 length: 14
V gene: TRBV12-3/TRBV12-4
CDR3 protein: ASSPRTGLKGSPLH

J gene: TRBJ1-2
D gene: -
CDR3 length: 14
V gene: TRBV10-3
CDR3 protein: AISAETGTPGEGYT

J gene: TRBJ2-3
D gene: -
CDR3 length: 12
V gene: TRBV5-1
CDR3 protein: ASSLFPTTDTQY